Listed here are 30 T cell receptor beta chains from one sample, sequenced in a study of Ad26.COV2.S vaccination and SARS-CoV-2 variants. Method: immunoSEQ multiplex PCR; TCRdb's copy keeps in-frame clones and lacks some. The data hold hundreds of thousands of clones, with approximately 88% observed a single time. Described treatment: around 19 received Ad26.COV2.S at low or high dose, single or two shots; about 5 received placebo; per-sample allocation not given. On day 63 after the first injection, vaccine and placebo recipients gave samples. The sample in question was peripheral blood, obtained in a trial of Ad26.COV2.S vaccine versus placebo. Receptors were obtained from a person between 18 and 65 years old who received the Ad26.COV2.S COVID-19 vaccine or a placebo.

On this clone itself: This sample also contains other DNA sequences that code for the same CDR3. The V gene is TRBV3-1 (or the pseudogene TRBV3-2), the J gene TRBJ2-3; D is unclear. In germline, CDR1 is LGHDT, CDR2 YNNKEL (reference sequence). This CDR3 is 13 amino acids long. Trimming removed 3 bases from V and 2 bases from J, with 6 bases in between. This chain's CDR3 is CASSQSNTDTQYF. CDR3 sequence (DNA): TGTGCCAGCAGCCAGTCGAACACAGATACGCAGTATTTT.

The chain carries TRBV6-1 and TRBJ1-4, with D perhaps TRBD1 (5 bases). Trimming removed 5 bases at V and 7 bases at J, with 14 bases between. From germline, CDR1 is MNHNS and CDR2 SASEGT. The CDR3 has 14 amino acids. The CDR3: CASSYRGGGEKLFF. CDR3 bases: TGTGCCAGCAGTTATAGAGGTGGGGGTGAAAAACTGTTTTTT.

The V call is TRBV4-3, the J call TRBJ1-3, with D hard to call. Trimming took 3 bases from V and 0 from J, leaving 12 bases between them. There are 16 residues in the CDR3. Germline V lookup: CDR1 LGHNA, CDR2 YSLEER. CDR3 nucleotide sequence: TGCGCCAGCAGCCAGGTGCTTGGGCTCTCTGGAAACACCATATATTTT. Translating gives CASSQVLGLSGNTIYF.

The count of this clone is one. The chain couples TRBV27 to TRBJ1-5; 7 bases are shared with TRBD1. Germline CDR1 reads MNHEY; CDR2 reads SMNVEV (reference sequence). V shed 5 bases, J shed 6 bases, and the junction held 13 bases outside the gene matches. The CDR3 is 16 residues long. The CDR3 protein is CASSTSGQVGRQPQHF. The DNA for the CDR3 is TGTGCCAGCAGTACCTCAGGACAGGTTGGGCGTCAGCCCCAGCATTTT.

This clone has only a few counts. The J gene is TRBJ1-3, the V gene TRBV6-5; D perhaps matches TRBD1 (5 bases). The CDR3 is made up of 15 amino acids. V was trimmed by 6 bases and J by 0 bases, leaving 12 bases between them. The germline V gene has CDR1 MNHEY and CDR2 SVGAGI. The CDR3 region is CASSMGRNSGNTIYF. The DNA of the CDR3 is TGTGCCAGCAGCATGGGACGGAACTCTGGAAACACCATATATTTT.

The chain combines TRBV4-2 with TRBJ2-7; D perhaps matches TRBD2 (6 bases). V dropped 0 bases and J dropped 7 bases, with 7 bases sitting between them. Germline V gene data show CDR1 as LGHNA and CDR2 as YNFKEQ. This CDR3 comprises 12 residues. CDR3 in DNA: TGTGCCAGCAGCCAAGATGGGGGGGAGCAGTACTTC. It yields the protein CASSQDGGEQYF.

The chain employs TRBV10-1 and TRBJ2-7; D remains ambiguous. The CDR3 is 11 amino acids. Germline assignment: CDR1 WNHNN and CDR2 SYGVQD (reference sequence). The V gene lost 3 bases and the J gene lost 3 bases, with 3 bases spanning the gap. The CDR3 DNA sequence: TGCGCCAGCAGTGAAGGCTACGAGCAGTACTTC. Residues: CASSEGYEQYF.

V gene TRBV5-1 combines with J gene TRBJ2-3; D possibly corresponds to TRBD1 (6 bases). Germline CDR1 and CDR2: SGHRS and YFSETQ. The CDR3 has 16 amino acids. V gave up 3 bases and J gave up 0 bases, with 14 bases separating them. CDR3 in amino acids: CASSSFRGPSTDTQYF. The CDR3 region has the DNA TGCGCCAGCAGCTCGTTCAGGGGCCCTAGCACAGATACGCAGTATTTT. The whole variable domain, remainder taken from reference TRBV5-1 and TRBJ2-3, is KAGVTQTPRYLIKTRGQQVTLSCSPISGHRSVSWYQQTPGQGLQFLFEYFSETQRNKGNFPGRFSGRQFSNSRSEMNVSTLELGDSALYLCASSSFRGPSTDTQYFGPGTRLTVL.

V gene TRBV24-1 combines with J gene TRBJ2-1; 10 nucleotides align to TRBD1. V shed 7 bases, J shed 3 bases, and the junction held 14 bases outside the gene matches. CDR1 is KGHDR, CDR2 SFDVKD, per germline. This CDR3 is built from 18 residues. Written as DNA, the CDR3 is TGTGCCACCAGACCGGGACAGGGGATCGCCCCTAACTACAATGAGCAGTTCTTC. Translation gives CATRPGQGIAPNYNEQFF.

The J gene is TRBJ2-7, the V gene TRBV6-2 or TRBV6-3, with 9 bases matching TRBD1. Germline V gives CDR1 MNHEY, CDR2 SVGEGT. The CDR3 loop spans 14 amino acids. V shed 5 bases and J 6 bases; nucleotides not matched to a gene: 8. The CDR3 spells CASSTGTGPGEQYF. For the CDR3, the DNA is TGTGCCAGCAGTACCGGGACAGGGCCAGGCGAGCAGTACTTC.

This clone was detected once. This chain uses TRBV11-2 with TRBJ2-5, with 13 bases lining up with TRBD2. The CDR3 runs 19 residues. V shed 0 bases, J shed 5 bases, and the junction held 12 bases outside the gene matches. From germline, CDR1 is SGHAT and CDR2 FQNNGV. The CDR3 nucleotides read TGTGCCAGCAGCTTAGATCGTGGGACTAGCGGGGCCCCTTCGGAGACCCAGTACTTC. Amino acid sequence: CASSLDRGTSGAPSETQYF. The entire variable domain, with the rest obtained from reference TRBV11-2 and TRBJ2-5, is as follows: EAGVAQSPRYKIIEKRQSVAFWCNPISGHATLYWYQQILGQGPKLLIQFQNNGVVDDSQLPKDRFSAERLKGVDSTLKIQPAKLEDSAVYLCASSLDRGTSGAPSETQYFGPGTRLLVL.

The genes are TRBV18 and TRBJ2-7, with no clear D. V lost 0 bases and J 3 bases, leaving 12 bases between the germline ends. This CDR3 is 15 amino acids long. Germline V CDR1 and CDR2: KGHSH, LQKENI. CDR3 protein: CASSPPGRSNYEQYF. The DNA of the CDR3 is TGTGCCAGCTCACCACCGGGCAGGTCTAACTACGAGCAGTACTTC.

The CDR3, as DNA: TGTGCCAGCAGCTCCTACAGGGGGAACACTGAAGCTTTCTTT. This sequence encodes CASSSYRGNTEAFF. The gene calls are TRBV7-9 and TRBJ1-1; 7 bases are shared with TRBD1. The junction had 3 bases not matched to a gene; V was cut back by 4 bases and J by 1 base. Germline CDR1 SEHNR, CDR2 FQNEAQ (reference sequence). The CDR3 is made up of 14 amino acids.

This clone has only one observation. This rearrangement joins TRBV19 to TRBJ2-1; D not resolved. Germline loops: CDR1 LNHDA, CDR2 SQIVND (reference sequence). The V gene lost 1 base and the J gene lost 5 bases, with 6 bases spanning the gap. The CDR3 has 13 residues. CDR3 sequence reads: CASSIAFDNEQFF. For the CDR3, the DNA is TGTGCCAGTAGTATAGCTTTTGACAATGAGCAGTTCTTC.

The V call is TRBV7-9, the J call TRBJ2-4, with 9 bases lining up with TRBD1. CDR1 SEHNR and CDR2 FQNEAQ come from the germline V gene (reference sequence). The CDR3 sequence is 14 residues long. The junction had 3 bases not matched to a gene; V was cut back by 5 bases and J by 4 bases. CDR3 protein: CASSPGTGKNIQYF. CDR3 DNA sequence: TGTGCCAGCAGCCCCGGGACAGGGAAAAACATTCAGTACTTC.

V usage is TRBV11-2 and J usage is TRBJ1-1; D is unclear. V lost 3 bases and J lost 6, with 5 bases in between. The CDR3 is 11 amino acids. In germline, CDR1 is SGHAT, CDR2 FQNNGV. The CDR3: CASSFSPEAFF. The CDR3 DNA reads TGTGCCAGCAGCTTCTCCCCTGAAGCTTTCTTT.

The genes are TRBV30 and TRBJ2-1; the match to TRBD2 covers 7 bases. The germline V gene has CDR1 GTSNPN and CDR2 SVGIG (reference sequence). The CDR3 consists of 13 residues. V gave up 3 bases and J gave up 8 bases; unmatched junction bases: 7. The chain's CDR3 is CAWRVGGRDEQFF. In DNA, the CDR3 is TGTGCCTGGAGGGTAGGAGGGAGGGATGAGCAGTTCTTC.

The chain has TRBV6-2 or TRBV6-3 and TRBJ2-3; D ambiguous. V lost 4 bases and J lost 2, with 4 bases in between. The CDR3 contains 12 residues. CDR1 is MNHEY, CDR2 SVGEGT, per germline. CDR3 DNA sequence: TGTGCCAGCAGTTCCTACACAGATACGCAGTATTTT. It encodes CASSSYTDTQYF.

The chain combines TRBV14 with TRBJ2-5, with D perhaps being TRBD1 or TRBD2 (5 bases each). This CDR3 region has 14 residues. Deletions cut 0 bases from V and 5 bases from J, with 10 bases between. Germline values: CDR1 SGHDN, CDR2 FVKESK. Written as DNA, the CDR3 is TGTGCCAGCAGCCAAGACGGGGCGAGGGAGACCCAGTACTTC. Its translation is CASSQDGARETQYF.

The chain joins TRBV5-1 to TRBJ2-2; 9 bases align to TRBD1. The CDR3 extends over 15 amino acids. CDR1 SGHRS and CDR2 YFSETQ come from the germline V gene. The V segment lost 0 bases and the J segment 5 bases; nucleotides outside the gene matches: 2. The CDR3 DNA sequence: TGCGCCAGCAGCTTGGCCGGGACAGGGACCGGGGAGCTGTTTTTT. It codes for CASSLAGTGTGELFF.

The chain uses TRBV6-6 and TRBJ2-1, with D perhaps matching TRBD2 (6 bases). The CDR3 sequence is 14 residues long. In germline, CDR1 is MNHNY, CDR2 SVGAGI (reference sequence). Deletions cut 6 bases from V and 6 bases from J, with 15 bases between. This CDR3 is CASRRAGPINEQFF. DNA of the CDR3: TGTGCCAGCAGGCGCGCGGGGCCCATCAATGAGCAGTTCTTC.

The V gene is TRBV5-6, the J gene TRBJ1-5; 7 nucleotides align to TRBD1. Germline V gene sequence: CDR1 SGHDT, CDR2 YYEEEE. The CDR3 length is 16 residues. V lost 2 bases to trimming and J lost 3 bases; unmatched junction nucleotides: 8. CDR3 protein: CASSFYGDRNNQPQHF. CDR3 coding DNA: TGTGCCAGCAGCTTTTATGGGGACAGAAACAATCAGCCCCAGCATTTT. The whole variable domain, filled in from reference TRBV5-6 and TRBJ1-5, reads DAGVTQSPTHLIKTRGQQVTLRCSPKSGHDTVSWYQQALGQGPQFIFQYYEEEERQRGNFPDRFSGHQFPNYSSELNVNALLLGDSALYLCASSFYGDRNNQPQHFGDGTRLSIL.

Of note for this clone: The same CDR3 can be traced to other DNA sequences in this sample. This chain joins TRBV5-1 and TRBJ1-3; the D is unclear. The CDR3 length is 15 residues. V lost 0 bases, J lost 0 bases, and 7 bases lay in between. In germline, CDR1 is SGHRS, CDR2 YFSETQ. CDR3 in amino acids: CASSLVPFSGNTIYF. As DNA, the CDR3 is TGCGCCAGCAGCTTGGTACCATTCTCTGGAAACACCATATATTTT.

The V gene is TRBV10-3, the J gene TRBJ1-6, with D hard to call. CDR1 is ENHRY and CDR2 is SYGVKD in the germline V gene. Trimming pared 6 bases from V and 7 bases from J, leaving 19 bases between. This CDR3 has 16 residues. The DNA for the CDR3 is TGTGCCATCAGAGACACGGGCGGCTCTGGCAATTCACCCCTCCACTTT. Amino acid sequence: CAIRDTGGSGNSPLHF.

About this clone: Other DNA sequences within the sample encode an identical CDR3. The chain has TRBV5-1 and TRBJ2-6, with D hard to call. The CDR3 consists of 15 residues. Trimming took off 4 bases at V and 2 bases at J, with 10 bases between the two ends. From germline, CDR1 is SGHRS and CDR2 YFSETQ. Written as DNA, the CDR3 is TGCGCCAGCAGCCCTTCTGTAGCTGGGGCCAACGTCCTGACTTTC. This encodes CASSPSVAGANVLTF.

The J gene is TRBJ1-1, the V gene TRBV30; D is unresolved. Germline V gives CDR1 GTSNPN, CDR2 SVGIG (reference sequence). Trimming pared 3 bases from V and 11 bases from J, leaving 13 bases between. The CDR3 loop spans 11 amino acids. The DNA for the CDR3 is TGTGCCTGGAGAAGGCTAAATAGGGCTTTCTTT. Encoded protein: CAWRRLNRAFF.

Only one count was recorded for this clone. The chain recombines TRBV24-1 with TRBJ2-2; 10 nucleotides match TRBD2. Germline V gene sequence: CDR1 KGHDR, CDR2 SFDVKD. This CDR3 is 19 amino acids long. V shed 3 bases, J shed 0 bases, and the junction held 9 bases outside the gene matches. CDR3 nucleotides: TGTGCCACCAGTGATCGAACGAGGACTAGCGGAGCGAACACCGGGGAGCTGTTTTTT. This gives the protein CATSDRTRTSGANTGELFF.

The chain uses TRBV19 and TRBJ1-6, with D perhaps matching TRBD1 (6 bases). V dropped 3 bases and J dropped 10 bases, with 13 bases sitting between them. The CDR3 is 14 amino acids. Germline CDR1 and CDR2: LNHDA and SQIVND (reference sequence). In DNA, the CDR3 is TGTGCCAGTAGTATCCGGGGGGCAGGCTCACCCCTCCACTTT. It translates to CASSIRGAGSPLHF.

This chain joins TRBV7-8 and TRBJ1-1; possibly TRBD1 for D (6 bases). CDR3 length: 16 amino acids. CDR1 is SGHVS and CDR2 is FQNEAQ in the germline V gene. V was shortened by 6 bases and J by 4 bases, with 21 bases between the two germline ends. The CDR3 here is CASSSNPGAKSTEAFF. Here the CDR3 DNA reads TGTGCCAGCAGTTCAAACCCAGGGGCGAAGAGCACTGAAGCTTTCTTT.

This clone was seen a few times. The chain combines TRBV27 with TRBJ1-4; 9 bases match TRBD1. V lost 6 bases, J lost 10 bases, and 6 bases stayed unmatched. CDR3 length equals 13 residues. Germline V gene sequence: CDR1 MNHEY, CDR2 SMNVEV (reference sequence). CDR3 region: CASRPGQGGKLFF. The CDR3 DNA follows: TGTGCCAGCAGGCCGGGACAGGGCGGAAAACTGTTTTTT.